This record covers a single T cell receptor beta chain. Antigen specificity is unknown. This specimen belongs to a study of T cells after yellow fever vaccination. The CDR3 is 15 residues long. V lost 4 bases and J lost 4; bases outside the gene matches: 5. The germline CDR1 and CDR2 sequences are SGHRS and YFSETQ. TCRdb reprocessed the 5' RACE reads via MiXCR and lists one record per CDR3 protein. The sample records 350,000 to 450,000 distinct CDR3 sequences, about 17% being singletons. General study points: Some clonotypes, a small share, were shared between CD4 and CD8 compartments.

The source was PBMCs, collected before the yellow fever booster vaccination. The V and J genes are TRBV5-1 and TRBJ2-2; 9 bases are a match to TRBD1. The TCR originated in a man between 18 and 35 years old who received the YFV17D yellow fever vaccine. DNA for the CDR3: TGCGCCAGCAGCCTCGGGGACAGGGTCACCGGGGAGCTGTTTTTT. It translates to CASSLGDRVTGELFF.